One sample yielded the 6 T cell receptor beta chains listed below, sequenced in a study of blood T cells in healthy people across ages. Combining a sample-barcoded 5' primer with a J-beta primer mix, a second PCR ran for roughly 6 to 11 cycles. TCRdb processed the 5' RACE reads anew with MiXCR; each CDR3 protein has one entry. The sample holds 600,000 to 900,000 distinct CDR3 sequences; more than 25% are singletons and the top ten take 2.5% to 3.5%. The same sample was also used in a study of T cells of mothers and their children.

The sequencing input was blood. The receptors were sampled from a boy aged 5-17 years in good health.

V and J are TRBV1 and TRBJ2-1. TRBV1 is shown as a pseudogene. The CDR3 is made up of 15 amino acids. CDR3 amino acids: CTSSHGLPTYNEQFF. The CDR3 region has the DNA TGCACCAGCAGCCATGGGCTACCCACCTACAATGAGCAGTTCTTC.

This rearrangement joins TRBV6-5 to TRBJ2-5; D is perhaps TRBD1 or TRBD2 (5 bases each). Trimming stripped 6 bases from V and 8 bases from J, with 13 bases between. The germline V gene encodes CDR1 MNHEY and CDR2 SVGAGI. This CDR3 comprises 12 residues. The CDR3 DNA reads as TGTGCCAGCAGCCCCGATGGGGGAACCCAGTACTTC. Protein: CASSPDGGTQYF.

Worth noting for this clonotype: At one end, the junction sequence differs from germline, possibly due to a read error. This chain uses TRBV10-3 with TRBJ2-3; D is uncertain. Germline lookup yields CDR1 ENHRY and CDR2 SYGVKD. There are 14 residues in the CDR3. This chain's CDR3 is CAISGNGLKDAQYF. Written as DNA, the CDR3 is TGTGCCATCAGTGGTAATGGCTTAAAAGATGCGCAGTATTTT.

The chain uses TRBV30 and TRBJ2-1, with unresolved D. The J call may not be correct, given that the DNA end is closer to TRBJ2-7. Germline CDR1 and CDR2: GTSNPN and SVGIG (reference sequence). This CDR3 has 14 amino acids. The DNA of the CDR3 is TGTGCCTGGAGACCGCCGGGCGGATCCTACGAGCAGTACTTC. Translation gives CAWRPPGGSYEQYF.

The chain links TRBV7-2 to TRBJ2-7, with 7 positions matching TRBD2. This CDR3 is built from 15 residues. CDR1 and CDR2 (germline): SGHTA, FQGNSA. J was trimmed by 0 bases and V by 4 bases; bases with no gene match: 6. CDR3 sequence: CASSSYGGFSYEQYF. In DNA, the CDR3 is TGTGCCAGCAGCTCTTACGGGGGGTTCTCCTACGAGCAGTACTTC.

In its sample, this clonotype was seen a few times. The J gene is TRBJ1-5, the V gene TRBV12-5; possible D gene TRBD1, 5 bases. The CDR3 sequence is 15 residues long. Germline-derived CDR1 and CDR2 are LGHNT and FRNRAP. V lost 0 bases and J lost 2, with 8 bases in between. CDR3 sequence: CASGLVQEGNQPQHF. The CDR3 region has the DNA TGTGCTAGTGGTTTGGTACAGGAGGGCAATCAGCCCCAGCATTTT.